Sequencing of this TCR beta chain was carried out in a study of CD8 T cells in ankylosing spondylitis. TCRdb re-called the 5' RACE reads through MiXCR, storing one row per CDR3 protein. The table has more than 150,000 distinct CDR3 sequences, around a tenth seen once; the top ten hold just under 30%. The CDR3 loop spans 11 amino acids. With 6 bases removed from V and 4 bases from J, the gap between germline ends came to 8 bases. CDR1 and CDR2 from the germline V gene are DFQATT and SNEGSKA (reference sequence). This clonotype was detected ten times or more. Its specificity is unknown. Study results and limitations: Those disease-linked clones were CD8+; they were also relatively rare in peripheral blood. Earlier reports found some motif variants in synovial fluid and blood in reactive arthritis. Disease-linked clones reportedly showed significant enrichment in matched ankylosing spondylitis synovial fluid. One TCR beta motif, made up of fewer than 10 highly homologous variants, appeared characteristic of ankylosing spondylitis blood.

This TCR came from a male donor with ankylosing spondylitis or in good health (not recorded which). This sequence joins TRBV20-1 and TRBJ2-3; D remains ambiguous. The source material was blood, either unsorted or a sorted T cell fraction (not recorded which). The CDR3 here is CSAPIPDTQYF. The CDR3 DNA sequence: TGCAGTGCCCCCATCCCAGATACGCAGTATTTT.